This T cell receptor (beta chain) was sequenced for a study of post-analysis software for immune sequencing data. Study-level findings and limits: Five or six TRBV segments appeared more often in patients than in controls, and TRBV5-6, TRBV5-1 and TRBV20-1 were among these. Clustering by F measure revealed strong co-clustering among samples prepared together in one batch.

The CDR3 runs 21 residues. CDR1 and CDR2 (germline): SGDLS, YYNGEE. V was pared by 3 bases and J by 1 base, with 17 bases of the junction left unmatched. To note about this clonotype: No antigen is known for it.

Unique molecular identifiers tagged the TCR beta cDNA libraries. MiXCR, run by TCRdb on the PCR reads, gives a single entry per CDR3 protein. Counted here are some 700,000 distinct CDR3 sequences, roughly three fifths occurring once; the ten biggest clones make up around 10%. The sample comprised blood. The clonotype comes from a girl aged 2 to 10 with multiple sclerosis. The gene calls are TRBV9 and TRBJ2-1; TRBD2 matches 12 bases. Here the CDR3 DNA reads TGTGCCAGCAGCGCCGTCGGACTAGCGGGGACCAAACGGGGGTCCTACAATGAGCAGTTCTTC. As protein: CASSAVGLAGTKRGSYNEQFF.